Following are 19 T cell receptor beta chains from one sample sequenced in a study of CD8 T cells in ankylosing spondylitis. Via MiXCR, TCRdb re-called the 5' RACE reads, giving one row per CDR3 protein. Of tens of thousands of distinct CDR3 sequences in the sample, more than 5.5% were seen once. Sequencing input: synovial fluid, either unsorted or a sorted T cell fraction (not recorded which). The receptors were sampled from a male donor with ankylosing spondylitis.

In this sample, this clonotype turned up many times. This chain connects TRBV7-9 to TRBJ1-1; the D gene is possibly TRBD1 (5 bases). Germline-derived CDR1 and CDR2 are SEHNR and FQNEAQ (reference sequence). V was pared by 1 base and J by 4 bases, with 13 bases between. The CDR3 spans 15 residues. CDR3 region: CASSLVLRGSTEAFF. The CDR3 DNA reads as TGTGCCAGCAGCTTAGTATTGAGGGGAAGCACTGAAGCTTTCTTT.

This clonotype has a handful of counts. The rearrangement links TRBV27 to TRBJ2-1, with D tentatively TRBD1 or TRBD2 (5 bases each). CDR1 and CDR2 (germline): MNHEY, SMNVEV (reference sequence). Deletions cut 5 bases from V and 7 bases from J, with 24 bases between. CDR3 length: 17 residues. CDR3 loop: CASSPRGGWGHTNEQFF. The CDR3, as DNA: TGTGCCAGCAGTCCCCGTGGAGGTTGGGGCCATACGAATGAGCAGTTCTTC.

This clonotype was seen many times. This sequence joins TRBV10-3 and TRBJ1-5; 12 bases are a match to TRBD1. With 10 bases clipped from V and 3 bases from J, the junction kept 10 bases outside the gene matches. Per germline, CDR1 ENHRY and CDR2 SYGVKD. CDR3 length: 16 residues. This chain's CDR3 is CATKEQGQGANQPQHF. The CDR3 DNA reads TGTGCCACGAAGGAGCAGGGACAGGGGGCCAATCAGCCCCAGCATTTT.

The rearrangement joins TRBV7-2 to TRBJ2-4; 10 bases fit TRBD2. This CDR3 has 17 amino acids. V was clipped by 4 bases and J by 0 bases; unmatched bases: 6. Germline V gives CDR1 SGHTA, CDR2 FQGNSA. For the CDR3, the DNA is TGTGCCAGCAGCTCTAGCGGGAGTATCCTAGCCAAAAACATTCAGTACTTC. Protein: CASSSSGSILAKNIQYF.

This clonotype was recorded many times. The V call is TRBV5-1, the J call TRBJ2-1; the match to TRBD2 covers 9 bases. V lost 0 bases to trimming and J lost 10 bases; unmatched junction nucleotides: 5. Germline V CDR1 and CDR2: SGHRS, YFSETQ. The CDR3 sequence is 14 residues long. In nucleotides, the CDR3 is TGCGCCAGCAGCTTGGGACTAGCGGTCGGGGAGCAGTTCTTC. This codes for CASSLGLAVGEQFF.

In this sample, this clonotype turned up many times. This chain connects TRBV6-5 to TRBJ2-5, with TRBD2 as a possible D gene (6 bases). V was pared by 0 bases and J by 5 bases, with 13 bases between. The CDR3 is made up of 15 amino acids. Germline V CDR1 and CDR2: MNHEY, SVGAGI. The CDR3 loop reads CASSYSFPGSETQYF. In DNA form, the CDR3 reads TGTGCCAGCAGTTACTCGTTCCCCGGGAGTGAGACCCAGTACTTC.

In its sample, this clonotype was seen many times. This chain links TRBV2 with TRBJ1-1, with D possibly TRBD1 on 6 matching bases. The CDR3 runs 18 residues. V shed 2 bases and J shed 6 bases, with 25 bases lying between them. Germline V lookup: CDR1 SNHLY, CDR2 FYNNEI. The CDR3 here is CASSEILDLGAEEAEAFF. The CDR3 DNA is TGTGCCAGCAGTGAAATCTTGGACCTGGGGGCCGAGGAGGCTGAAGCTTTCTTT.

The V gene is TRBV20-1, the J gene TRBJ2-3, with D possibly matching TRBD1 (6 bases). Germline V gene data show CDR1 as DFQATT and CDR2 as SNEGSKA (reference sequence). The CDR3 is 14 amino acids. The V end lost 2 bases, the J end lost 0 bases, and 9 bases lay between the germline ends. The CDR3 nucleotides are TGCAGTGCTAGAAGAGGGGGAAGCACAGATACGCAGTATTTT. Encoded protein: CSARRGGSTDTQYF.

This clonotype has only a few counts. The J gene is TRBJ1-6, the V gene TRBV27, with TRBD1 as a possible D gene (6 bases). CDR3 length equals 13 residues. The germline CDR1 and CDR2 sequences are MNHEY and SMNVEV (reference sequence). V was shortened by 5 bases and J by 9 bases, with 11 bases between the two germline ends. The CDR3 here is CASSQKQGSPLHF. The CDR3 nucleotides read TGTGCCAGCAGTCAAAAACAGGGTTCACCCCTCCACTTT.

This clonotype was detected many times. The chain carries TRBV7-2 and TRBJ1-5, with TRBD1 identical over 7 bases. The CDR3 has 15 amino acids. J lost 2 bases, V lost 4 bases, and 5 bases had no gene match. Germline V gene lookup returns CDR1 SGHTA and CDR2 FQGNSA. The CDR3 loop reads CASSSQGNRNQPQHF. The CDR3 coding sequence is TGTGCCAGCAGCTCACAGGGGAATCGCAATCAGCCCCAGCATTTT.

This clonotype was counted ten times or more. This sequence joins TRBV4-2 and TRBJ2-3; 14 bases align to TRBD2. J lost 6 bases, V lost 4 bases, and 6 bases had no gene match. CDR1 LGHNA and CDR2 YNFKEQ come from the germline V gene. The CDR3 has 16 amino acids. CDR3: CASSPGLAGVADTQYF. In DNA, the CDR3 is TGTGCCAGCAGCCCGGGACTAGCGGGAGTGGCGGATACGCAGTATTTT.

There are many counts of this clonotype. The chain recombines TRBV5-1 with TRBJ1-2, with D unresolved. The CDR3 runs to 12 residues. In germline, CDR1 is SGHRS, CDR2 YFSETQ. Trimming removed 2 bases at V and 8 bases at J, with 10 bases between. This CDR3 is CASSLSLDGYTF. The CDR3 coding sequence is TGCGCCAGCAGCTTATCGCTGGACGGCTACACCTTC. Full variable domain (remainder filled in from reference TRBV5-1 and TRBJ1-2): KAGVTQTPRYLIKTRGQQVTLSCSPISGHRSVSWYQQTPGQGLQFLFEYFSETQRNKGNFPGRFSGRQFSNSRSEMNVSTLELGDSALYLCASSLSLDGYTFGSGTRLTVV.

Note on this clonotype: The germline gene is not matched at one end of the junction; a read error may be the cause. The chain recombines TRBV12-3 or TRBV12-4 with TRBJ2-3; D may correspond to TRBD1 or TRBD2 (5 bases each). The CDR3 sequence is 17 residues long. DNA for the CDR3: TGTACCAGCTGTTTAGCGAGGGGCCCGGATGGCACAGATACGCAGTATTTT. This translates into CTSCLARGPDGTDTQYF.

The rearrangement joins TRBV9 to TRBJ2-3; tentative D call: TRBD2 (5 bases). CDR1 and CDR2 (germline): SGDLS, YYNGEE. Trimming removed 4 bases at V and 2 bases at J, with 14 bases between. The CDR3 is made up of 15 amino acids. The CDR3 coding sequence is TGTGCCAGCAGCCCTAGCCAACAGTTCACAGATACGCAGTATTTT. This sequence encodes CASSPSQQFTDTQYF. Complete variable domain (other parts from reference TRBV9 and TRBJ2-3): DSGVTQTPKHLITATGQRVTLRCSPRSGDLSVYWYQQSLDQGLQFLIQYYNGEERAKGNILERFSAQQFPDLHSELNLSSLELGDSALYFCASSPSQQFTDTQYFGPGTRLTVL.

Many counts were recorded for this clonotype. This sequence joins TRBV5-1 and TRBJ2-7; either TRBD1 or TRBD2 may fit D (6 bases each). CDR3 length: 14 amino acids. Trimming took off 0 bases at V and 6 bases at J, with 13 bases between the two ends. Germline V gene data show CDR1 as SGHRS and CDR2 as YFSETQ. The CDR3 sequence is CASSLVGGGGEQYF. Here the CDR3 DNA reads TGCGCCAGCAGCTTGGTAGGAGGGGGTGGCGAGCAGTACTTC. Combining the CDR3 with reference TRBV5-1 and TRBJ2-7 gives the whole variable domain KAGVTQTPRYLIKTRGQQVTLSCSPISGHRSVSWYQQTPGQGLQFLFEYFSETQRNKGNFPGRFSGRQFSNSRSEMNVSTLELGDSALYLCASSLVGGGGEQYFGPGTRLTVT.

The chain combines TRBV20-1 with TRBJ2-1, with D perhaps assigned TRBD1 or TRBD2 (5 bases each). CDR1 is DFQATT, CDR2 SNEGSKA, per germline (reference sequence). The CDR3 runs to 13 residues. The ends were cut back, 3 bases at V and 4 bases at J, with 10 bases in the middle. CDR3 bases: TGCAGTGCTAGCGGGGACCCTTACAATGAGCAGTTCTTC. Residues: CSASGDPYNEQFF.

Regarding this clonotype: This may be a read error, as it is one base from a much larger clone. J is TRBJ2-1 and V is TRBV6-2 or TRBV6-3; maybe TRBD2 (6 bases). Between the trimmed V and J ends, which lost 8 bases and 5 bases, there was a span of 19 bases. This CDR3 region has 15 residues. The germline gives CDR1 MNHEY, CDR2 SVGEGT. The CDR3 loop reads CASGELAGFHNEQFF. The CDR3 coding sequence is TGTGCCAGCGGGGAACTTGCGGGATTCCACAATGAGCAGTTCTTC.

The rearrangement links TRBV2 to TRBJ2-1; D not certain. This CDR3 has 12 amino acids. The V gene lost 3 bases and the J gene lost 9 bases, with 9 bases spanning the gap. Germline V gives CDR1 SNHLY, CDR2 FYNNEI. The CDR3 nucleotides read TGTGCCAGCAGTGAGTTAGCAGGTGAGCAGTTCTTC. It codes for CASSELAGEQFF. Variable domain in full (rest from reference TRBV2 and TRBJ2-1): EPEVTQTPSHQVTQMGQEVILRCVPISNHLYFYWYRQILGQKVEFLVSFYNNEISEKSEIFDDQFSVERPDGSNFTLKIRSTKLEDSAMYFCASSELAGEQFFGPGTRLTVL.

This sequence joins TRBV2 and TRBJ2-7, with D perhaps matching TRBD2 (5 bases). CDR1 and CDR2 from the germline V gene are SNHLY and FYNNEI. This CDR3 region has 14 residues. The V end lost 6 bases, the J end lost 5 bases, and 17 bases lay between the germline ends. The CDR3 loop reads CASRERLVVDEQYF. The CDR3 DNA reads TGTGCCAGCAGAGAGCGGTTGGTGGTGGACGAGCAGTACTTC.